Detailed here is one T cell receptor beta chain. Its antigen remains unidentified. The ends lost 3 bases at V and 4 bases at J; junction bases unmatched: 9. The length of the CDR3 is 16 residues. Germline V lookup: CDR1 LGHNA, CDR2 YNFKEQ. The PCR was carried out with 60 Vbeta primers and 13 Jbeta primers. Here immunoSEQ multiplex PCR was the method, and the copy in TCRdb shows in-frame clones only, minus some. The table shows fewer than 250,000 clones, with around 79% occurring only once. This sample is drawn from a study of cytomegalovirus exposure and HLA in healthy donors. Overall study results and limits: The investigators catalogued 150 to 200 TCR beta chains as cytomegalovirus-associated. Later work found most CMV-associated TCR beta chains apparently HLA-restricted.

The rearrangement links TRBV4-2 to TRBJ1-1; 9 bases are shared with TRBD1. The specimen was PBMCs. The clonotype was recovered from a man aged 18 to 29 in good health and CMV-seronegative. The CDR3 bases are TGTGCCAGCAGCCATGAACAGGGGGCGACAGCCACTGAAGCTTTCTTT. The encoded protein is CASSHEQGATATEAFF.